Detailed here is one T cell receptor (beta chain). This specimen belongs to a study of cytomegalovirus exposure and HLA in healthy donors. Primers included in the PCR were 60 Vbeta and 13 Jbeta primers. This table comes from immunoSEQ multiplex PCR, and its TCRdb copy is limited to in-frame clones, with some not included. The table records 80,000 to 95,000 clones, roughly 86% of them present only once. Germline lookup yields CDR1 SGHRS and CDR2 YFSETQ. CDR3 size: 15 residues. Trimming took 4 bases from V and 7 from J; bases not matched to a gene: 11. J is TRBJ2-1 and V is TRBV5-1, with 7 bases matching TRBD2. The specimen sequenced was PBMCs. This clonotype was sampled from a woman aged 18 to 35 in good health and CMV-seropositive. The CDR3 nucleotides read TGCGCCAGCAGCACCGGGGGAGGGCAGCATAATGAGCAGTTCTTC. Translation gives CASSTGGGQHNEQFF.